These 32 T cell receptor beta chains share one sample of origin, sequenced in a study of T cell responses to AZD1222 COVID-19 vaccine. This table comes from immunoSEQ multiplex PCR, and its TCRdb copy is limited to in-frame clones, with some not included. The table includes approximately 150,000 clones, about 92% detected once. This specimen consisted of peripheral blood, obtained on day 0 of AZD1222 vaccination. These receptors came from an adult in good health.

The chain links TRBV27 to TRBJ1-6; TRBD1 might be the D (5 bases). The germline CDR1 and CDR2 sequences are MNHEY and SMNVEV (reference sequence). Deletions cut 0 bases from V and 9 bases from J, with 15 bases between. The CDR3 runs to 16 residues. The CDR3 spells CASSLSLWGAGSPLHF. The CDR3 nucleotides are TGTGCCAGCAGTTTATCGTTATGGGGCGCGGGTTCACCCCTCCACTTT.

CDR3 region: CASSPQQGDYGYTF. The CDR3 DNA reads as TGTGCCAGCAGCCCCCAACAGGGAGACTATGGCTACACCTTC. The V and J genes are TRBV7-2 and TRBJ1-2; tentatively, D is TRBD1 (6 bases). CDR1 SGHTA and CDR2 FQGNSA come from the germline V gene. V was pared by 5 bases and J by 3 bases, with 13 bases between. CDR3 length: 14 residues.

V is TRBV12-3 or TRBV12-4 and J is TRBJ2-3, with a weak D call TRBD2 (6 bases). V was trimmed by 8 bases and J by 2 bases, leaving 11 bases between them. The CDR3 is 13 amino acids. The CDR3 sequence is CASARGHTDTQYF. The CDR3 nucleotides are TGTGCCAGCGCGCGGGGCCACACAGATACGCAGTATTTT.

The J gene is TRBJ2-7, the V gene TRBV4-2; 9 bases agree with TRBD2. This CDR3 is built from 14 residues. Germline V gene lookup returns CDR1 LGHNA and CDR2 YNFKEQ. V gave up 4 bases and J gave up 2 bases; unmatched junction bases: 3. CDR3 DNA: TGTGCCAGCAGCCGAGCGGGGGGCGCCTACGAGCAGTACTTC. Protein sequence: CASSRAGGAYEQYF.

This chain links TRBV6-5 with TRBJ1-5; possible D gene TRBD1, 6 bases. The germline V gene encodes CDR1 MNHEY and CDR2 SVGAGI. This CDR3 region has 13 residues. V lost 6 bases to trimming and J lost 5 bases, with 11 bases between them. This chain's CDR3 is CASRPQGYQPQHF. In nucleotides, the CDR3 is TGTGCCAGCAGGCCACAGGGTTATCAGCCCCAGCATTTT.

This clone was observed a single time. V and J are TRBV7-8 and TRBJ1-5, with D perhaps TRBD1 (5 bases). V was trimmed by 2 bases and J by 4 bases, leaving 12 bases between them. The CDR3 has 15 amino acids. Germline V lookup: CDR1 SGHVS, CDR2 FQNEAQ. The CDR3 DNA reads as TGTGCCAGCAGCTTACTCAGGGATGAGAATCAGCCCCAGCATTTT. Translated, it gives CASSLLRDENQPQHF.

The chain is built from TRBV28 and TRBJ1-6; no reliable D call. V was trimmed by 3 bases and J by 9 bases, leaving 9 bases between them. Germline CDR1 is MDHEN and CDR2 is SYDVKM. The CDR3 sequence is 13 residues long. The CDR3 sequence is CASSFIVRSPLHF. CDR3 sequence (DNA): TGTGCCAGCAGTTTCATAGTACGTTCACCCCTCCACTTT.

The chain has TRBV6-5 and TRBJ2-4; 11 positions agree with TRBD1. Looked up from germline, CDR1 is MNHEY and CDR2 is SVGAGI. CDR3 length equals 15 residues. The trim removed 2 bases at V and 7 bases at J, leaving 4 bases unmatched. This CDR3 reads CASSYRRDRGNIQYF. CDR3 bases: TGTGCCAGCAGTTACCGCCGGGACAGGGGGAACATTCAGTACTTC.

This clone has only one observation. J is TRBJ1-6 and V is TRBV12-3 or TRBV12-4; no firm D call. Trimming took off 7 bases at V and 7 bases at J, with 8 bases between the two ends. The CDR3 contains 12 residues. Here the CDR3 reads CASTLENSPLHF. The CDR3 DNA reads as TGTGCCAGCACCCTGGAGAATTCACCCCTCCACTTT.

This sequence joins TRBV2 and TRBJ1-1, with D hard to call. The V end was cut by 3 bases, the J end by 4 bases, with 12 bases between. Germline values: CDR1 SNHLY, CDR2 FYNNEI. The CDR3 length is 14 residues. The CDR3 DNA reads as TGTGCCAGCAGTGACCCCGGGGATCGCACTGAAGCTTTCTTT. As protein: CASSDPGDRTEAFF.

The chain is built from TRBV19 and TRBJ1-2; D gene unclear. The ends were cut back, 3 bases at V and 4 bases at J, with 12 bases in the middle. The germline V gene has CDR1 LNHDA and CDR2 SQIVND (reference sequence). The CDR3 has 14 residues. The CDR3 DNA reads as TGTGCCAGTAGTATCGCCTCAGGACCCTATGGCTACACCTTC. It encodes CASSIASGPYGYTF. Together with reference TRBV19 and TRBJ1-2, the CDR3 gives the full variable domain: DGGITQSPKYLFRKEGQNVTLSCEQNLNHDAMYWYRQDPGQGLRLIYYSQIVNDFQKGDIAEGYSVSREKKESFPLTVTSAQKNPTAFYLCASSIASGPYGYTFGSGTRLTVV.

This clone was detected only once. The V and J genes are TRBV5-1 and TRBJ1-5; D remains unclear. Trimming removed 2 bases at V and 3 bases at J, with 6 bases between. Per germline, CDR1 SGHRS and CDR2 YFSETQ. The CDR3 covers 13 residues. The CDR3, as DNA: TGCGCCAGCAGCTTAATTCCCAATCAGCCCCAGCATTTT. Translated: CASSLIPNQPQHF.

V gene TRBV19 combines with J gene TRBJ1-2; 8 positions agree with TRBD1. CDR3 length: 17 residues. The ends lost 9 bases at V and 4 bases at J; junction bases unmatched: 19. Germline assignment: CDR1 LNHDA and CDR2 SQIVND (reference sequence). This CDR3 reads CASTPYPGQGFGYGYTF. The DNA for the CDR3 is TGTGCCAGCACACCCTACCCCGGACAGGGTTTTGGCTATGGCTACACCTTC.

This clone was observed once. CDR3 region: CATKLGTGNTEAFF. The CDR3 DNA reads TGTGCCACCAAATTGGGGACGGGGAACACTGAAGCTTTCTTT. The chain employs TRBV6-5 and TRBJ1-1, with D possibly being TRBD1 (5 bases). This CDR3 comprises 14 residues. Germline V gene lookup returns CDR1 MNHEY and CDR2 SVGAGI. The V end was cut by 10 bases, the J end by 1 base, with 16 bases between.

The chain couples TRBV9 to TRBJ1-2; TRBD1 matches at 8 bases. Germline values: CDR1 SGDLS, CDR2 YYNGEE. Unmatched junction bases numbered 11, after V lost 3 bases and J lost 4 bases. This CDR3 is 16 amino acids long. The CDR3 protein is CASSEQSRGPLYGYTF. The CDR3 DNA sequence: TGTGCCAGCAGCGAACAATCCAGGGGGCCGCTCTATGGCTACACCTTC.

The chain uses TRBV5-4 and TRBJ2-1, with 9 bases aligning to TRBD2. The CDR3 contains 15 residues. V lost 4 bases and J lost 8; bases outside the gene matches: 10. From germline, CDR1 is SGHNT and CDR2 YYREEE (reference sequence). CDR3: CASSPTWRGGHEQFF. In DNA, the CDR3 is TGTGCCAGCAGCCCCACCTGGCGGGGGGGCCATGAGCAGTTCTTC.

V usage is TRBV19 and J usage is TRBJ2-1; D is possibly TRBD1 (6 bases). Trimming pared 3 bases from V and 0 bases from J, leaving 9 bases between. The CDR3 is 15 residues long. CDR1 and CDR2 (germline): LNHDA, SQIVND (reference sequence). The CDR3 loop reads CASSMRGNSYNEQFF. CDR3 coding DNA: TGTGCCAGTAGTATGAGGGGGAACTCCTACAATGAGCAGTTCTTC.

In DNA form, the CDR3 reads TGTGCCAGCAGACCACAGGGTCTGGGATCACCCCTCCACTTT. This translates into CASRPQGLGSPLHF. The chain employs TRBV7-8 and TRBJ1-6; weak D call: TRBD1 (6 bases). The germline V gene has CDR1 SGHVS and CDR2 FQNEAQ. The CDR3 covers 14 residues. Deletions cut 6 bases from V and 10 bases from J, with 16 bases between. Supplemented by reference TRBV7-8 and TRBJ1-6, the full variable domain reads GAGVSQSPRYKVAKRGQDVALRCDPISGHVSLFWYQQALGQGPEFLTYFQNEAQLDKSGLPSDRFFAERPEGSVSTLKIQRTQQEDSAVYLCASRPQGLGSPLHFGNGTRLTVT.

This chain uses TRBV10-3 with TRBJ2-7; the D gene is possibly TRBD1 (6 bases). CDR1 ENHRY and CDR2 SYGVKD come from the germline V gene. CDR3 length: 15 residues. With 10 bases removed from V and 0 bases from J, the gap between germline ends came to 19 bases. The CDR3 DNA reads TGTGCCACCAGGGGCCCCGCCTCACTCTCCTACGAGCAGTACTTC. Protein sequence: CATRGPASLSYEQYF.

The rearrangement joins TRBV4-3 to TRBJ1-1; TRBD1 aligns across 7 bases. From germline, CDR1 is LGHNA and CDR2 YSLEER. The length of the CDR3 is 15 residues. V lost 0 bases to trimming and J lost 3 bases; unmatched junction nucleotides: 4. In DNA form, the CDR3 reads TGCGCCAGCAGCCAAGAAGACAGGGTTGACACTGAAGCTTTCTTT. It is translated as CASSQEDRVDTEAFF.

This chain uses TRBV24-1 with TRBJ2-1; 7 bases are shared with TRBD1. Trimming at V came to 0 bases and at J to 8 bases, leaving 9 bases not matched to a gene. The germline V gene has CDR1 KGHDR and CDR2 SFDVKD. This CDR3 contains 16 residues. This chain's CDR3 is CATSDLSRGNRDEQFF. In DNA, the CDR3 is TGTGCCACCAGTGATTTGAGCAGGGGGAATAGGGATGAGCAGTTCTTC.

V and J are TRBV7-9 and TRBJ1-6; D ambiguous. This CDR3 contains 15 residues. The germline gives CDR1 SEHNR, CDR2 FQNEAQ (reference sequence). Trimming removed 6 bases from V and 2 bases from J, with 11 bases in between. CDR3 nucleotide sequence: TGTGCCAGCAGACCCAGCAACCCCTATAATTCACCCCTCCACTTT. As protein: CASRPSNPYNSPLHF.

The V gene is TRBV6-2 or TRBV6-3, the J gene TRBJ2-2, with 14 bases matching TRBD2. The V gene end was trimmed by 2 bases and the J gene end by 1 base; junction bases not matched to a gene: 6. Germline V gene lookup returns CDR1 MNHEY and CDR2 SVGEGT. The CDR3 runs to 19 residues. CDR3 nucleotide sequence: TGTGCCAGCAGTTACCCGACCGGGACTAGCGGGGGGAACACCGGGGAGCTGTTTTTT. Translating gives CASSYPTGTSGGNTGELFF.

As to this clone: The same CDR3 can be traced to other DNA sequences in this sample. CDR3 sequence reads: CASSGGTLNTEAFF. CDR3 nucleotide sequence: TGCGCCAGCAGCGGCGGGACGCTGAACACTGAAGCTTTCTTT. The V call is TRBV5-1, the J call TRBJ1-1; TRBD1 might be the D (5 bases). The germline V gene has CDR1 SGHRS and CDR2 YFSETQ. V gave up 4 bases and J gave up 0 bases, with 10 bases separating them. CDR3 length: 14 residues.

The gene calls are TRBV10-3 and TRBJ1-3; 12 bases are shared with TRBD1. The germline V gene encodes CDR1 ENHRY and CDR2 SYGVKD. After removal of 0 bases from V and 3 bases from J, the junction contained 3 bases not matched to a gene. The CDR3 consists of 17 residues. The CDR3 coding sequence is TGTGCCATCAGTGAGTCGGGACAGGGGGCCCGTGGAAACACCATATATTTT. Protein: CAISESGQGARGNTIYF.

The CDR3 DNA is TGCGCCAGCAGCCAAGAATTCGCCAAAAGTACAGGGACACTGAATCAGCCCCAGCATTTT. Translating it yields CASSQEFAKSTGTLNQPQHF. This chain links TRBV4-1 with TRBJ1-5; D is perhaps TRBD1 (6 bases). V gave up 0 bases and J gave up 4 bases, with 25 bases separating them. This CDR3 has 20 residues. In germline, CDR1 is MGHRA, CDR2 YSYEKL.

In its sample, this clone was seen a few times. V gene TRBV15 combines with J gene TRBJ1-5; 9 bases fit TRBD1. From germline, CDR1 is LNHNV and CDR2 YYDKDF (reference sequence). The CDR3 spans 18 residues. The V segment lost 1 base and the J segment 5 bases; nucleotides outside the gene matches: 12. CDR3 loop: CATSRASLGQGVDQPQHF. In DNA form, the CDR3 reads TGTGCCACCAGCAGAGCCTCGTTGGGACAGGGAGTCGATCAGCCCCAGCATTTT.

In this sample, this clone turned up once. The J gene is TRBJ1-2, the V gene TRBV5-4, with TRBD1 identical over 8 bases. Germline V gene sequence: CDR1 SGHNT, CDR2 YYREEE (reference sequence). The CDR3 is made up of 14 amino acids. V trimming: 4 bases; J trimming: 4 bases; junction bases outside the gene matches: 6. The CDR3 protein is CASSSRQGSYGYTF. DNA for the CDR3: TGTGCCAGCAGCAGCAGACAGGGGAGCTATGGCTACACCTTC.

The chain is built from TRBV2 and TRBJ1-2; no definite D call. The CDR3 length is 16 residues. Trimming removed 5 bases at V and 0 bases at J, with 16 bases between. Germline V CDR1 and CDR2: SNHLY, FYNNEI. The CDR3 DNA sequence: TGTGCCAGCAGTCCCACCACACTGGTAGCTAACTATGGCTACACCTTC. Translated, it gives CASSPTTLVANYGYTF.

The genes are TRBV20-1 and TRBJ2-5; 10 bases map to TRBD1. CDR1 is DFQATT and CDR2 is SNEGSKA in the germline V gene (reference sequence). The CDR3 consists of 15 residues. The junction had 9 bases not matched to a gene; V was cut back by 3 bases and J by 5 bases. The chain's CDR3 is CSASKGTGERETQYF. CDR3 in DNA: TGCAGTGCTAGTAAAGGGACAGGGGAGAGGGAGACCCAGTACTTC.

The rearrangement links TRBV12-3 or TRBV12-4 to TRBJ2-5; D is unclear. V lost 3 bases and J 5 bases, leaving 10 bases between the germline ends. This CDR3 spans 13 amino acids. The CDR3 here is CASSFLSQETQYF. The CDR3 nucleotides are TGTGCCAGCAGTTTCCTGAGTCAGGAGACCCAGTACTTC.

CDR3 sequence reads: CASRFQGAGYEQYF. Here the CDR3 DNA reads TGTGCCAGCAGATTTCAGGGGGCAGGCTACGAGCAGTACTTC. The rearrangement uses TRBV28 and TRBJ2-7; 8 bases are shared with TRBD1. CDR3 length equals 14 residues. J gave up 3 bases and V 6 bases, and 7 bases lay outside the gene matches. Germline CDR1 and CDR2: MDHEN and SYDVKM. Combining the CDR3 with reference TRBV28 and TRBJ2-7 gives the whole variable domain DVKVTQSSRYLVKRTGEKVFLECVQDMDHENMFWYRQDPGLGLRLIYFSYDVKMKEKGDIPEGYSVSREKKERFSLILESASTNQTSMYLCASRFQGAGYEQYFGPGTRLTVT.